These 11 T cell receptor beta chains came from one sample sequenced in a study of cytomegalovirus exposure and HLA in healthy donors. Use of 60 Vbeta and 13 Jbeta primers characterized the PCR. Measured with immunoSEQ multiplex PCR; TCRdb has only the in-frame clones, and not every one. Of about 200,000 clones in the sample, almost 85% were seen once. Sample: PBMCs. The receptors come from a woman in her forties or fifties in good health and CMV-seronegative.

This chain connects TRBV5-6 to TRBJ2-1; D unresolved. The length of the CDR3 is 13 residues. Looked up from germline, CDR1 is SGHDT and CDR2 is YYEEEE. Trimming removed 0 bases at V and 12 bases at J, with 13 bases between. The CDR3 sequence is CASSLADTIRQFF. CDR3 sequence (DNA): TGTGCCAGCAGCTTGGCCGACACGATAAGGCAGTTCTTC.

As DNA, the CDR3 is TGTGCCAGCAGCCGGACAGGGAACAATCAGCCCCAGCATTTT. Encoded protein: CASSRTGNNQPQHF. The rearrangement joins TRBV2 to TRBJ1-5, with 8 positions matching TRBD1. The V gene end was trimmed by 6 bases and the J gene end by 3 bases; junction bases not matched to a gene: 4. CDR3 length: 14 residues. The V gene's germline CDR1 is SNHLY and CDR2 FYNNEI.

This chain joins TRBV5-1 and TRBJ2-3, with 8 bases lining up with TRBD2. Germline-derived CDR1 and CDR2 are SGHRS and YFSETQ. This CDR3 spans 15 amino acids. Losses at the gene ends were 0 bases for V and 1 base for J; bases not matched to a gene: 1. For the CDR3, the DNA is TGCGCCAGCAGCTTGGCGGGACTAGGCACAGATACGCAGTATTTT. As protein: CASSLAGLGTDTQYF.

The rearrangement links TRBV28 to TRBJ1-2; a possible D gene is TRBD1 (5 bases). CDR3 length: 12 amino acids. V dropped 11 bases and J dropped 6 bases, with 16 bases sitting between them. The germline V gene encodes CDR1 MDHEN and CDR2 SYDVKM. In DNA form, the CDR3 reads TGTGCCTCCCACCGCGGGACTGATGGCTACACCTTC. Encoded protein: CASHRGTDGYTF.

V gene TRBV5-1 combines with J gene TRBJ2-1, with 11 bases that match TRBD2. The J segment lost 9 bases and the V segment lost 3 bases, leaving 5 bases of the junction unmatched. The CDR3 is 14 residues long. CDR1 SGHRS and CDR2 YFSETQ come from the germline V gene. CDR3 sequence: CASSSTSGSREQFF. In DNA, the CDR3 is TGCGCCAGCAGCTCTACTAGCGGGAGTCGTGAGCAGTTCTTC.

The chain uses TRBV27 and TRBJ2-1; TRBD2 matches at 9 bases. There are 14 residues in the CDR3. The V gene end was trimmed by 3 bases and the J gene end by 8 bases; junction bases not matched to a gene: 5. From germline, CDR1 is MNHEY and CDR2 SMNVEV (reference sequence). In DNA, the CDR3 is TGTGCCAGCAGTTTGGCTAGCGGGATGGATGAGCAGTTCTTC. It specifies CASSLASGMDEQFF.

This rearrangement joins TRBV27 to TRBJ2-3; D is ambiguous. The CDR3 runs to 14 residues. Trimming shortened V by 3 bases and J by 0 bases, and 7 bases separated the two germline ends. From germline, CDR1 is MNHEY and CDR2 SMNVEV (reference sequence). The CDR3 region has the DNA TGTGCCAGCAGTTTCCCGACTAGCACAGATACGCAGTATTTT. This gives the protein CASSFPTSTDTQYF.

There are a few counts of this clone. This chain uses TRBV6-1 with TRBJ2-1; D unresolved. V gave up 8 bases and J gave up 9 bases, with 14 bases separating them. Germline values: CDR1 MNHNS, CDR2 SASEGT. The CDR3 consists of 12 residues. In nucleotides, the CDR3 is TGTGCCAGCCGGTCCTATTACGGTGAGCAGTTCTTC. Translating gives CASRSYYGEQFF.

The chain has TRBV5-1 and TRBJ2-1; 12 bases agree with TRBD2. The CDR3 loop spans 15 amino acids. Germline V gene lookup returns CDR1 SGHRS and CDR2 YFSETQ. The trim removed 4 bases at V and 8 bases at J, leaving 7 bases unmatched. Here the CDR3 reads CASSATSGRRDEQFF. The DNA for the CDR3 is TGCGCCAGCAGCGCAACTAGCGGGAGGAGGGATGAGCAGTTCTTC. The whole variable domain, filled in from reference TRBV5-1 and TRBJ2-1, reads KAGVTQTPRYLIKTRGQQVTLSCSPISGHRSVSWYQQTPGQGLQFLFEYFSETQRNKGNFPGRFSGRQFSNSRSEMNVSTLELGDSALYLCASSATSGRRDEQFFGPGTRLTVL.

The chain couples TRBV7-8 to TRBJ2-1; 7 positions agree with TRBD2. V lost 1 base, J lost 5 bases, and 11 bases stayed unmatched. CDR3 length: 17 amino acids. CDR1 and CDR2 from the germline V gene are SGHVS and FQNEAQ. The CDR3 sequence: CASSLGWMREYNNEQFF. The CDR3 bases are TGTGCCAGCAGCTTAGGCTGGATGCGGGAGTACAACAATGAGCAGTTCTTC.

The chain is built from TRBV19 and TRBJ2-7; no definite D call. The CDR3 is made up of 14 amino acids. V lost 4 bases to trimming and J lost 0 bases, with 10 bases between them. Germline CDR1 reads LNHDA; CDR2 reads SQIVND (reference sequence). The CDR3 nucleotides are TGTGCCAGTAGTAGAGACTTTAACTCCTACGAGCAGTACTTC. Translation: CASSRDFNSYEQYF.